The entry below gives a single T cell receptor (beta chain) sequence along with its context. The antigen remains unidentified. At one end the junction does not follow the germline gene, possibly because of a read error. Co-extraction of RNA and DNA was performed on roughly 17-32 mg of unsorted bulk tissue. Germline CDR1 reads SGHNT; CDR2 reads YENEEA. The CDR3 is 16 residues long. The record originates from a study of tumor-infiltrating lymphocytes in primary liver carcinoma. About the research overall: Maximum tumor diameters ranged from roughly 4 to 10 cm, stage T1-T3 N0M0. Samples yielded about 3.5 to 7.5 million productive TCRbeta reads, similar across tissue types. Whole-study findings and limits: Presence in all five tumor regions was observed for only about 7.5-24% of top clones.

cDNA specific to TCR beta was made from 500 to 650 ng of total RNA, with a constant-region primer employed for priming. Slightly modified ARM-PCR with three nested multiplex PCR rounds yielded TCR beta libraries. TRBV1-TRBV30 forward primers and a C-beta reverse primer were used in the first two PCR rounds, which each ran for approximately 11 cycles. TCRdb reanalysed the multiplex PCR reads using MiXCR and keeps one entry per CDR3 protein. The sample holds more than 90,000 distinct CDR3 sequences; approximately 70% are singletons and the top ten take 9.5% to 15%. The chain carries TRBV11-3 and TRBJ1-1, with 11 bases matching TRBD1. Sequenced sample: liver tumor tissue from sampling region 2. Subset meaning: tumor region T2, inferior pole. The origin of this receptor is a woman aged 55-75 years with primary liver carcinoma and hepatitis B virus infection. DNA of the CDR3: TGTGCCAGTAGCTTAGGGACAGGGGGAATGGACACTGAAGCTTTCTTT. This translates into CASSLGTGGMDTEAFF. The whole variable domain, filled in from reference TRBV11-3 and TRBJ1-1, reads EAGVVQSPRYKIIEKKQPVAFWCNPISGHNTLYWYLQNLGQGPELLIRYENEEAVDDSQLPKDRFSAERLKGVDSTLKIQPAELGDSAVYLCASSLGTGGMDTEAFFGQGTRLTVV.